A single sample is the source of the 3 T cell receptor beta chains below, sequenced in a study of blood T cell repertoires in COVID-19. Repertoires were generated with immunoSEQ multiplex PCR, while TCRdb's copy carries only in-frame clones and drops some. The repertoire holds approximately 76,000 clones, about 93% seen once, with around 9% in the top ten. The specimen was peripheral blood. The source of these receptors is a human donor in a cohort sampled during active COVID-19.

This clone showed up just once. The CDR3 nucleotides are TGTGCCAGCAGTGAAAGGTCGGGACAGGGGGCGTCCGGGGAGCTGTTTTTT. Translation: CASSERSGQGASGELFF. The rearrangement joins TRBV6-4 to TRBJ2-2; 12 bases are a match to TRBD1. Germline V CDR1 and CDR2: MRHNA, SNTAGT. The V gene end was trimmed by 3 bases and the J gene end by 6 bases; junction bases not matched to a gene: 8. The CDR3 totals 17 residues.

The V and J genes are TRBV27 and TRBJ1-6, with TRBD1 as a possible D gene (5 bases). Trimming shortened V by 5 bases and J by 6 bases, and 11 bases separated the two germline ends. Germline CDR1 is MNHEY and CDR2 is SMNVEV (reference sequence). CDR3 size: 14 residues. The CDR3: CASSGAATNSPLHF. Here the CDR3 DNA reads TGTGCCAGCAGTGGGGCAGCGACTAATTCACCCCTCCACTTT.

The rearrangement joins TRBV14 to TRBJ2-7, with TRBD1 identical over 8 bases. Unmatched junction bases numbered 13, after V lost 4 bases and J lost 5 bases. This CDR3 is built from 16 residues. Germline V gene data show CDR1 as SGHDN and CDR2 as FVKESK. The CDR3 bases are TGTGCCAGCAGCCCCCTCCCCGGACAGGGAACCCACGAGCAGTACTTC. This encodes CASSPLPGQGTHEQYF. The full variable domain, completed using reference TRBV14 and TRBJ2-7, is EAGVTQFPSHSVIEKGQTVTLRCDPISGHDNLYWYRRVMGKEIKFLLHFVKESKQDESGMPNNRFLAERTGGTYSTLKVQPAELEDSGVYFCASSPLPGQGTHEQYFGPGTRLTVT.